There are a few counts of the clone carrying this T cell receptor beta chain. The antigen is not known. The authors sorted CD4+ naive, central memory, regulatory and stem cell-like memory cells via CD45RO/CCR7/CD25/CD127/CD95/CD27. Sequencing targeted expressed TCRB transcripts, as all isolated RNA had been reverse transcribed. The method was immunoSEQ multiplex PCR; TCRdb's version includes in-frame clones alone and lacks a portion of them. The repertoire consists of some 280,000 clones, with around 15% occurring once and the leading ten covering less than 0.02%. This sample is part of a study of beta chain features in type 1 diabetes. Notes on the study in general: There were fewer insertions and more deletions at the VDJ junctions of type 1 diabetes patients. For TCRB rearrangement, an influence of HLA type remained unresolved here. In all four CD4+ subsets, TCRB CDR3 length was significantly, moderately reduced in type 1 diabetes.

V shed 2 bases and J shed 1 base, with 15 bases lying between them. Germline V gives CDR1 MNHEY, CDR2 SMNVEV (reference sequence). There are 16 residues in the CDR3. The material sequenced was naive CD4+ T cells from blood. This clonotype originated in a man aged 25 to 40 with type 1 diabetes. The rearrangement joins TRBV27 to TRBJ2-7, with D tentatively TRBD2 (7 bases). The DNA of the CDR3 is TGTGCCAGCAGTTTAGATGGGGGGGGGCATTCCTACGAGCAGTACTTC. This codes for CASSLDGGGHSYEQYF.